This T cell receptor beta chain was recovered during a study of blood T cell repertoires in COVID-19. About the research overall: PBMCs, B-cell-depleted T cells, or T cells were the source of the cDNA or gDNA that made up the material.

Sequencing used immunoSEQ multiplex PCR; TCRdb keeps in-frame clones, though not all of them. The sample has around 42,000 clones, about four fifths seen once; the top ten hold over 2.5%. This CDR3 has 16 residues. This chain connects TRBV21-1 to TRBJ2-3; the table's TRBD1 call for D was not verified on the DNA. TRBV21-1 is listed as a pseudogene. The TCR originated in a woman in her sixties or seventies with acute or convalescent COVID-19. Sequenced: peripheral blood. CDR3 in DNA: TGTGCCAGCATCGTCCCCCCGGGACAGAAACCAGATACGCAGTATTTT. Its protein is CASIVPPGQKPDTQYF.